The 22 T cell receptor beta chains below come from one sample, sequenced in a study of shared clonotypes between healthy human individuals. Using immunoSEQ multiplex PCR, the repertoire was profiled, and TCRdb retains in-frame clones only, with some absent. The data hold approximately 1,500,000 clones, with roughly 96% observed a single time. Material: naive CD4+ T cells sorted from blood. Subset: CD45RA+ positively selected. Source of these receptors: a man younger than 40 in good health.

This sequence joins TRBV4-3 and TRBJ2-1, with no clear D. This CDR3 has 16 residues. Trimming stripped 0 bases from V and 7 bases from J, with 16 bases between. Germline CDR1 reads LGHNA; CDR2 reads YSLEER. In nucleotides, the CDR3 is TGCGCCAGCAGCCAAGATTTACGAAGGTTCGGGAATGAGCAGTTCTTC. Encoded protein: CASSQDLRRFGNEQFF.

This rearrangement joins TRBV11-1 to TRBJ2-6, with D unclear. Germline assignment: CDR1 SGHAT and CDR2 FQDESV (reference sequence). V was shortened by 10 bases and J by 0 bases, with 10 bases between the two germline ends. The CDR3 is 14 amino acids. The CDR3 here is CATRPASGANVLTF. The CDR3 coding sequence is TGTGCCACCCGGCCTGCCTCTGGGGCCAACGTCCTGACTTTC.

The chain carries TRBV11-2 and TRBJ1-2; D remains unclear. The ends were cut back, 1 base at V and 8 bases at J, with 14 bases in the middle. Germline CDR1 is SGHAT and CDR2 is FQNNGV. This CDR3 has 14 amino acids. The CDR3 DNA reads as TGTGCCAGCAGCTTAGGTCCCCGAATAGGGGGCTACACCTTC. Amino acids: CASSLGPRIGGYTF.

The chain recombines TRBV7-9 with TRBJ2-3, with D tentatively TRBD1 or TRBD2 (5 bases each). Deletions cut 3 bases from V and 2 bases from J, with 15 bases between. This CDR3 spans 16 amino acids. Germline V gene data show CDR1 as SEHNR and CDR2 as FQNEAQ (reference sequence). CDR3 residues: CASSFPPGSPTDTQYF. In nucleotides, the CDR3 is TGTGCCAGCAGCTTTCCCCCAGGGAGCCCCACAGATACGCAGTATTTT.

The chain carries TRBV2 and TRBJ1-2, with no clear D. Germline CDR1 and CDR2: SNHLY and FYNNEI. This CDR3 is built from 13 residues. V was shortened by 4 bases and J by 4 bases, with 10 bases between the two germline ends. This CDR3 is CASSVGSVYGYTF. As DNA, the CDR3 is TGTGCCAGCAGTGTAGGCAGCGTCTATGGCTACACCTTC.

The J gene is TRBJ2-3, the V gene TRBV19; D perhaps matches TRBD1 (6 bases). Per germline, CDR1 LNHDA and CDR2 SQIVND (reference sequence). Trimming removed 4 bases at V and 5 bases at J, with 13 bases between. This CDR3 spans 14 amino acids. For the CDR3, the DNA is TGTGCCAGTAGTAGAACAGGGATGGTAGATACGCAGTATTTT. Its protein product is CASSRTGMVDTQYF.

The chain combines TRBV6-1 with TRBJ2-2, with a possible D match to TRBD1 (6 bases). V shed 6 bases and J shed 0 bases, with 11 bases lying between them. The CDR3 loop spans 15 amino acids. Per the germline V gene, CDR1 is MNHNS and CDR2 is SASEGT. For the CDR3, the DNA is TGTGCCAGCAGCGTGACAGGTGCGAACACCGGGGAGCTGTTTTTT. Translated, it gives CASSVTGANTGELFF.

Only one count was recorded for this clone. The V call is TRBV10-2, the J call TRBJ1-4, with 10 bases identical to TRBD1. The germline V gene encodes CDR1 WSHSY and CDR2 SAAADI. The CDR3 is made up of 15 amino acids. V lost 2 bases and J lost 6; bases outside the gene matches: 3. The CDR3 region is CASSEPGTGDEKLFF. In DNA, the CDR3 is TGCGCCAGCAGTGAGCCCGGGACAGGGGATGAAAAACTGTTTTTT.

On this clone itself: The same CDR3 also results from other DNA sequences found in this sample. The chain combines TRBV5-1 with TRBJ2-2; D gene unclear. CDR3 length: 14 residues. Germline V lookup: CDR1 SGHRS, CDR2 YFSETQ. The germline V and J ends were trimmed by 0 bases and 4 bases, with 7 bases remaining between them. CDR3 in amino acids: CASSLVGSTGELFF. CDR3 nucleotides: TGCGCCAGCAGCTTGGTTGGCTCCACCGGGGAGCTGTTTTTT.

This clone was detected once. J is TRBJ1-3 and V is TRBV6-1, with unresolved D. CDR1 is MNHNS and CDR2 is SASEGT in the germline V gene. The CDR3 has 10 amino acids. With 6 bases removed from V and 6 bases from J, the gap between germline ends came to 3 bases. The CDR3 region is CASSQNTIYF. CDR3 nucleotide sequence: TGTGCCAGCAGCCAAAACACCATATATTTT.

Points on this clone: Other DNA sequences in this sample translate to the same CDR3. The chain has TRBV5-1 and TRBJ2-5; unclear D gene. The CDR3 runs 13 residues. Germline-derived CDR1 and CDR2 are SGHRS and YFSETQ. V was clipped by 5 bases and J by 2 bases, with 10 bases between them. CDR3 sequence: CASSTDRQETQYF. Here the CDR3 DNA reads TGCGCCAGCAGTACAGATCGACAAGAGACCCAGTACTTC.

The CDR3 reads CASSWGTGSSGNTIYF. CDR3 DNA sequence: TGCGCCAGCAGCTGGGGGACAGGTAGCTCTGGAAACACCATATATTTT. The rearrangement links TRBV5-1 to TRBJ1-3; 8 bases map to TRBD1. J was trimmed by 0 bases and V by 3 bases; bases with no gene match: 5. Germline loops: CDR1 SGHRS, CDR2 YFSETQ. The CDR3 extends over 16 amino acids.

The chain links TRBV9 to TRBJ2-1; no clear D. V lost 2 bases to trimming and J lost 2 bases, with 11 bases between them. From germline, CDR1 is SGDLS and CDR2 YYNGEE. The CDR3 covers 15 residues. CDR3 protein: CASSVRSLPYNEQFF. The CDR3 nucleotides read TGTGCCAGCAGCGTGCGTAGTCTCCCCTACAATGAGCAGTTCTTC. Full variable domain (outside the CDR3, taken from reference TRBV9 and TRBJ2-1): DSGVTQTPKHLITATGQRVTLRCSPRSGDLSVYWYQQSLDQGLQFLIQYYNGEERAKGNILERFSAQQFPDLHSELNLSSLELGDSALYFCASSVRSLPYNEQFFGPGTRLTVL.

The chain couples TRBV6-1 to TRBJ1-2; perhaps TRBD1 as D (6 bases). The CDR3 consists of 14 residues. Trimming removed 4 bases from V and 4 bases from J, with 13 bases in between. Germline V gives CDR1 MNHNS, CDR2 SASEGT. The CDR3 nucleotides are TGTGCCAGCAGTGGAGGGGGGGGACCCTATGGCTACACCTTC. It encodes CASSGGGGPYGYTF.

J is TRBJ2-3 and V is TRBV18; TRBD2 matches 13 bases. This CDR3 has 18 residues. Germline CDR1 is KGHSH and CDR2 is LQKENI. J gave up 0 bases and V 4 bases, and 7 bases lay outside the gene matches. The CDR3 nucleotides read TGTGCCAGCTCACGAATGGGACTAGCGGGAACTAGCACAGATACGCAGTATTTT. It yields the protein CASSRMGLAGTSTDTQYF.

The chain couples TRBV27 to TRBJ2-7; D remains unclear. V was shortened by 5 bases and J by 0 bases, with 8 bases between the two germline ends. Germline V gives CDR1 MNHEY, CDR2 SMNVEV (reference sequence). The CDR3 is 13 residues long. CDR3 sequence: CASSPASSYEQYF. CDR3 DNA sequence: TGTGCCAGCAGTCCGGCCAGCTCCTACGAGCAGTACTTC.

This chain uses TRBV7-3 with TRBJ2-3; perhaps TRBD2 as D (6 bases). The CDR3 totals 13 residues. Germline CDR1 is SGHTA and CDR2 is FQGTGA. Trimming removed 8 bases at V and 2 bases at J, with 11 bases between. The CDR3 DNA reads as TGTGCCAGCGCTGGCGGGACCACAGATACGCAGTATTTT. Residues: CASAGGTTDTQYF.

V and J are TRBV7-8 and TRBJ2-5; D unclear. Germline V CDR1 and CDR2: SGHVS, FQNEAQ. Trimming cost V 3 bases and J 3 bases, with 17 bases left between them. This CDR3 contains 16 residues. Here the CDR3 DNA reads TGTGCCAGCAGCTTTTCCTTCGTCGAGTGGAAAGAGACCCAGTACTTC. Residues: CASSFSFVEWKETQYF.

The V gene is TRBV15, the J gene TRBJ2-1; D is possibly TRBD1 (6 bases). This CDR3 region has 16 residues. Trimming cost V 1 base and J 6 bases, with 16 bases left between them. Germline V gives CDR1 LNHNV, CDR2 YYDKDF (reference sequence). In DNA, the CDR3 is TGTGCCACCAGCAGAGGGGGCAGGGGAGTTATCAATGAGCAGTTCTTC. Its translation is CATSRGGRGVINEQFF.

This sequence joins TRBV6-6 and TRBJ2-3, with D possibly TRBD1 on 6 matching bases. Germline CDR1 reads MNHNY; CDR2 reads SVGAGI (reference sequence). This CDR3 region has 16 residues. The ends were cut back, 2 bases at V and 5 bases at J, with 17 bases in the middle. CDR3 sequence: CASSYVDSLLGDTQYF. In DNA form, the CDR3 reads TGTGCCAGCAGTTACGTGGACAGCCTTCTGGGAGATACGCAGTATTTT.

This clone was seen just once. The chain employs TRBV18 and TRBJ2-4, with D tentatively TRBD1 (7 bases). CDR3 length equals 16 residues. V shed 0 bases and J shed 8 bases, with 17 bases lying between them. Per the germline V gene, CDR1 is KGHSH and CDR2 is LQKENI. CDR3 DNA sequence: TGTGCCAGCTCACCACCGTCGCCCAGGGGGGTCTACATTCAGTACTTC. Amino acid sequence: CASSPPSPRGVYIQYF.

For this clone: Other DNA sequences in this sample translate to the same CDR3. This chain uses TRBV9 with TRBJ2-2; D gene unclear. The V gene lost 4 bases and the J gene lost 0 bases, with 7 bases spanning the gap. CDR1 and CDR2 (germline): SGDLS, YYNGEE. The CDR3 is 14 residues long. The CDR3 DNA reads as TGTGCCAGCAGCTCACGAACGAACACCGGGGAGCTGTTTTTT. Protein product: CASSSRTNTGELFF.